These T cell receptor beta chains were read from a single sample in a study of CD8 T cells in ankylosing spondylitis. TCRdb fed the 5' RACE reads into MiXCR, producing one record per CDR3 protein. The table includes about 340,000 distinct CDR3 sequences, roughly 14% detected once. The sequenced sample was blood, either unsorted or a sorted T cell fraction (not recorded which). These receptors originate from a male donor with ankylosing spondylitis or in good health (not recorded which). The CDR3 runs from the conserved cysteine through the conserved F or W. The D gene is left open where the match is weak. A clone size is listed for some rows: how often the clone was seen (once, few, many), or a class if it is expanded.

. | TRBJ2-1 | . | TRBV5-1 | CASSLGLPEYDEQFF | TGCGCCAGCAGCTTGGGTTTACCCGAATACGATGAGCAGTTCTTC
. | TRBJ2-7 | . | TRBV5-6 | CASTVTVQKGLYEQYF | TGTGCCAGCACCGTGACTGTCCAGAAGGGCCTCTACGAGCAGTACTTC
. | TRBJ2-7 | few | TRBV7-8 | CASSLGGASSYEQYF | TGTGCCAGCAGCTTAGGGGGGGCGAGCTCCTACGAGCAGTACTTC
. | TRBJ1-2 | . | TRBV20-1 | CSAREGTSGRGYTF | TGCAGTGCTAGAGAAGGGACCAGCGGGAGAGGCTACACCTTC
. | TRBJ2-1 | . | TRBV5-1 | CASSFIPGQYNEQFF | TGCGCCAGCAGCTTTATTCCGGGACAATACAATGAGCAGTTCTTC
TRBD2 | TRBJ2-3 | few | TRBV18 | CASSPYSGGDTQYF | TGTGCCAGCTCACCATACTCGGGGGGAGATACGCAGTATTTT
. | TRBJ2-3 | few | TRBV5-1 | CASSLGPDSFVRDTQYF | TGCGCCAGCAGCTTGGGCCCGGACAGCTTCGTAAGAGATACGCAGTATTTT
. | TRBJ2-4 | few | TRBV20-1 | CSARLALAKNIQYF | TGCAGTGCTAGACTAGCGCTAGCCAAAAACATTCAGTACTTC
. | TRBJ2-5 | many | TRBV28 | CAIDVGGAGETQYF | TGTGCCATCGACGTTGGGGGGGCAGGGGAGACCCAGTACTTC
. | TRBJ2-5 | . | TRBV12-3/TRBV12-4 | CASSLGNEETQYF | TGTGCCAGCAGTTTGGGTAACGAAGAGACCCAGTACTTC
. | TRBJ1-2 | . | TRBV11-3 | CASSLGGFGANYGYTF | TGTGCCAGCAGCTTGGGAGGGTTTGGTGCTAACTATGGCTACACCTTC
. | TRBJ2-7 | few | TRBV5-1 | CASRPDPNSYEQYF | TGCGCCAGCAGGCCAGACCCGAACTCCTACGAGCAGTACTTC
. | TRBJ1-1 | few | TRBV3-1 | CASSQDRVSQAFF | TGTGCCAGCAGCCAAGATAGAGTCAGTCAAGCTTTCTTT
TRBD2 | TRBJ2-5 | . | TRBV5-1 | CASSLVGLEGETQYF | TGCGCCAGCAGCTTGGTGGGACTAGAGGGGGAGACCCAGTACTTC
TRBD1 | TRBJ2-4 | . | TRBV29-1 | CSVGETGAKNIQYF | TGCAGCGTTGGGGAGACAGGGGCCAAAAACATTCAGTACTTC
. | TRBJ2-7 | few | TRBV21-1 | CASPGPPYEQYF | TGTGCCAGCCCCGGACCCCCCTACGAGCAGTACTTC
. | TRBJ2-1 | . | TRBV11-2 | CASSLELGEQFF | TGTGCCAGCAGCTTAGAGCTGGGTGAGCAGTTCTTC
TRBD2 | TRBJ2-1 | many | TRBV5-1 | CASSPGGGSYNEQFF | TGCGCCAGCAGCCCCGGCGGGGGGTCCTACAATGAGCAGTTCTTC
. | TRBJ2-7 | . | TRBV25-1 | CASSERGHEQYF | TGTGCCAGCAGTGAGAGGGGTCACGAGCAGTACTTC
TRBD2 | TRBJ2-3 | few | TRBV3-1 | CASSQKRGGWSDTQYF | TGTGCCAGCAGCCAGAAACGCGGGGGGTGGTCAGATACGCAGTATTTT
. | TRBJ2-1 | few | TRBV5-6 | CASSVSGPPYNEQFF | TGTGCCAGCAGCGTAAGCGGCCCCCCCTACAATGAGCAGTTCTTC
. | TRBJ1-2 | . | TRBV11-2 | CASSSLLEGSGYTF | TGTGCCAGCAGCTCCCTCCTGGAGGGAAGCGGCTACACCTTC
. | TRBJ2-2 | many | TRBV12-3/TRBV12-4 | CASSPRDLAPGELFF | TGTGCCAGCAGTCCCCGGGACCTAGCTCCCGGGGAGCTGTTTTTT
TRBD1 | TRBJ1-2 | . | TRBV29-1 | CNVEVGQGYGYTF | TGCAACGTTGAGGTGGGACAGGGTTATGGCTACACCTTC
TRBD1 | TRBJ1-1 | many | TRBV7-2 | CASSFRQGGTEAFF | TGTGCCAGCAGCTTCCGACAGGGAGGCACTGAAGCTTTCTTT
TRBD2 | TRBJ2-7 | few | TRBV6-1 | CASSASGRGVEQYF | TGTGCCAGCAGTGCTAGCGGGAGGGGGGTCGAGCAGTACTTC
TRBD2 | TRBJ2-3 | . | TRBV7-8 | CASSLGASGSGTDTQYF | TGTGCCAGCAGCTTAGGAGCTAGCGGGAGTGGAACAGATACGCAGTATTTT